These 3 T cell receptor beta chains were all obtained from the same sample, sequenced in a study of cytomegalovirus exposure and HLA in healthy donors. PCR was performed using 60 Vbeta and 13 Jbeta primers. Clones were sequenced by immunoSEQ multiplex PCR, and TCRdb holds only the in-frame ones, with some missing. The sample has around 180,000 clones, over 70% seen once. Sequencing used PBMCs. These receptors all stem from a man between 25 and 39 years old in good health and CMV-seropositive.

CDR3 nucleotides: TGTGCCAGCAGAGCCGGGAGGGGCACTGAAGCTTTCTTT. Protein: CASRAGRGTEAFF. This chain uses TRBV6-5 with TRBJ1-1; TRBD1 might be the D (5 bases). Germline values: CDR1 MNHEY, CDR2 SVGAGI. The CDR3 contains 13 residues. Trimming left V 6 bases short and J 4 bases short, with 12 bases between.

The chain has TRBV27 and TRBJ2-7, with D perhaps TRBD1 (6 bases). Trimming removed 3 bases from V and 4 bases from J, with 13 bases in between. The CDR3 sequence is 14 residues long. Germline values: CDR1 MNHEY, CDR2 SMNVEV (reference sequence). The CDR3 DNA follows: TGTGCCAGCAGTTTTGATAGAGGGGGATACGAGCAGTACTTC. This gives the protein CASSFDRGGYEQYF.

The genes are TRBV11-2 and TRBJ2-7; D remains ambiguous. With 0 bases removed from V and 3 bases from J, the gap between germline ends came to 6 bases. Germline CDR1 and CDR2: SGHAT and FQNNGV. CDR3 length: 13 residues. CDR3 region: CASSLDLIYEQYF. As DNA, the CDR3 is TGTGCCAGCAGCTTAGATCTTATCTACGAGCAGTACTTC.